This T cell receptor (beta chain) appears in the sequencing data of a study of blood T cells in healthy people across ages. Overall study results and limits: Estimated diversity, derived from one million T cells, was regarded as an underestimate.

Concerning this clonotype: Antigen unknown.

Primers used in a second PCR of roughly 6 to 11 cycles were a sample-barcoded 5' primer and a J-beta primer mix. TCRdb itself ran the 5' RACE reads through MiXCR, one entry per CDR3 protein. The sample has over 950,000 distinct CDR3 sequences, approximately 38% seen once. CDR3 size: 14 residues. J lost 1 base, V lost 8 bases, and 5 bases had no gene match. Source material: blood. This TCR came from a man aged 18 to 29 in good health. This chain connects TRBV12-3 or TRBV12-4 to TRBJ2-3, with TRBD2 identical over 8 bases. The DNA for the CDR3 is TGTGCCAGCGGGGGACTAGATCGCACAGATACGCAGTATTTT. Translated, it gives CASGGLDRTDTQYF.